This TCR beta chain derives from a study of metastatic and nonmetastatic thyroid tumors. This clone has at least ten counts. In germline, CDR1 is MNHNS, CDR2 SASEGT. V lost 8 bases to trimming and J lost 2 bases; unmatched junction nucleotides: 6. The CDR3 loop spans 16 amino acids. Every patient was untreated before thyroid surgery. TCRdb reassembled clones from the PCR reads with MiXCR. The data hold over 30,000 clones, with approximately 17% observed a single time. This sequence was found in a female donor with papillary thyroid cancer or a benign thyroid nodule (not recorded which). Some clones in this sample may be carry-over from other donors' samples. This chain uses TRBV6-1 with TRBJ2-3, with 14 nucleotides matching TRBD2. Sequenced: tumor tissue. Here the CDR3 reads CASGGGLAGATDTQYF. As DNA, the CDR3 is TGTGCCAGCGGGGGGGGACTAGCGGGAGCCACAGATACGCAGTATTTT.